This T cell receptor beta chain was identified during a study of patients and donors after allogeneic stem cell transplantation (TCRdb year 2020). Regarding this clonotype: Its antigen remains undetermined. Base-call qualities are not available, and no considerably larger clone is one nucleotide away.

The library was obtained by RT-PCR. This sample was sequenced with a NextSeq 550. TCRdb's own reprocessing of the public reads used fastp at Q25 and MiXCR and kept productive beta chains. Under each unique CDR3 protein, matching rows form one entry showing the most common genes and DNA. In all, the sample holds 200,000 to 250,000 distinct CDR3 sequences, and roughly 15% of those were seen once. The ten largest clones represent around a tenth of the sample. Sample: blood, either unsorted or a sorted T cell fraction (not recorded which). This TCR derives from a human donor who was either an allogeneic HSCT recipient or a stem cell or donor lymphocyte infusion donor (not recorded which). It is not recorded whose cells these are; they may come from a transplant donor.

DNA sequence: TGCGCCAGCAGCTTACGACTAGCAGTCATGGGGACAGATACGCAGTATTTT. Its translation reads: CASSLRLAVMGTDTQYF. This chain joins TRBV5-1 to TRBJ2-3, and TRBD2 matches 7 of the central bases. CDR1 and CDR2 are drawn from the germline V gene: SGHRS, YFSETQ. The CDR3 covers 17 residues, taking in both the cysteine and the phenylalanine. The retained sequence is limited to the CDR3, 51 bases, with the frame set at the first base. V ends up 2 bases short and J 3 bases short, with an unmatched junction base count of 12.